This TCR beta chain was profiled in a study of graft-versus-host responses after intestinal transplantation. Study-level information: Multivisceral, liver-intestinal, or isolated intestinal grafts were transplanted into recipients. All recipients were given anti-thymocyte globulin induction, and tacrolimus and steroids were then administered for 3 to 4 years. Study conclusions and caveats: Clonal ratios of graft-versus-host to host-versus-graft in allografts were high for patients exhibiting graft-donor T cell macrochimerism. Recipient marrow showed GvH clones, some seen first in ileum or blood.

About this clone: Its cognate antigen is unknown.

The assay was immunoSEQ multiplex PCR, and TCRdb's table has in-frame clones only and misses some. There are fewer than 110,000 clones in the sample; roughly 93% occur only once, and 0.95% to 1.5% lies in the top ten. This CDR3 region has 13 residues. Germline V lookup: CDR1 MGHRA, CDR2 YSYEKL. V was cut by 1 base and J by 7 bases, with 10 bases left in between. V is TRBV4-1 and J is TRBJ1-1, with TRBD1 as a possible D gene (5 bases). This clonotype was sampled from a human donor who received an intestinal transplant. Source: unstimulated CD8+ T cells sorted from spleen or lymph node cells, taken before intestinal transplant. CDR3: CASSQGGAGEAFF. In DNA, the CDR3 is TGCGCCAGCAGCCAAGGCGGGGCCGGTGAAGCTTTCTTT.